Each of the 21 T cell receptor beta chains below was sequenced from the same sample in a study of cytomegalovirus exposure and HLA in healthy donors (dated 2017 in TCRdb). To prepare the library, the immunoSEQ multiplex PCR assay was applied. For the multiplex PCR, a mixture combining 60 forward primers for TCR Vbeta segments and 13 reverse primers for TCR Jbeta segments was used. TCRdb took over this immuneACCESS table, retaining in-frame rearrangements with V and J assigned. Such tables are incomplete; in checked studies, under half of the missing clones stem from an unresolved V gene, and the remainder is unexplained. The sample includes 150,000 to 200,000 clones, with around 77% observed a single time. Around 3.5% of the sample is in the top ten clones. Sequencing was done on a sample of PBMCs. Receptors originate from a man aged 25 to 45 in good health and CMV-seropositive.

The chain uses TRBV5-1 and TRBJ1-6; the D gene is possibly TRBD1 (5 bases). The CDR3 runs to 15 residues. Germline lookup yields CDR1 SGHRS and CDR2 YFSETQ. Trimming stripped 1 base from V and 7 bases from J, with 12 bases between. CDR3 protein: CASSLLAGLNSPLHF. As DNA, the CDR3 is TGCGCCAGCAGCTTGTTGGCGGGACTAAATTCACCCCTCCACTTT.

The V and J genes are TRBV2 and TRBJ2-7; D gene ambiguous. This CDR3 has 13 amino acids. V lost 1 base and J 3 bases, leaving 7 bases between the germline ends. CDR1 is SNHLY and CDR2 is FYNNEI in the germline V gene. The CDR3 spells CASSEVRGYEQYF. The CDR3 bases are TGTGCCAGCAGTGAAGTGCGAGGCTACGAGCAGTACTTC.

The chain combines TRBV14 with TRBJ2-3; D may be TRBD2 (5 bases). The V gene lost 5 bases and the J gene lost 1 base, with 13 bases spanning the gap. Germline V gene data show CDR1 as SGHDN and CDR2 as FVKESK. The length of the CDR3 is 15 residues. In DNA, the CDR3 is TGTGCCAGCAGCTCCCGGGATAGCCGCACAGATACGCAGTATTTT. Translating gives CASSSRDSRTDTQYF.

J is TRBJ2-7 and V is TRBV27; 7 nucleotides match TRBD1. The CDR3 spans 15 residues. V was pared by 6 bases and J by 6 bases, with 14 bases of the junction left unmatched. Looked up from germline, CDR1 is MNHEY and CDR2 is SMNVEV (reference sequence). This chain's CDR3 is CASRTTGRGSFEQYF. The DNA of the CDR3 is TGTGCCAGCAGAACGACAGGGAGAGGGAGCTTCGAGCAGTACTTC.

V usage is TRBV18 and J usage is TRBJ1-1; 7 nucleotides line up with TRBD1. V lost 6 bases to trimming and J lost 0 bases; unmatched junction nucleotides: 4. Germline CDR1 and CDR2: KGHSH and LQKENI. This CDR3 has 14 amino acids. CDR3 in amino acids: CASSRGGMNTEAFF. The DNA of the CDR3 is TGTGCCAGCTCGCGAGGGGGCATGAACACTGAAGCTTTCTTT.

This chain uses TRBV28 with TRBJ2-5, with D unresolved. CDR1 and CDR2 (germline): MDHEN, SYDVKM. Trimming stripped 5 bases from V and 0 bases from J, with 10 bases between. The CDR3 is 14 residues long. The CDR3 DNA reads TGTGCCAGCAGTACTCCCACTTACCAAGAGACCCAGTACTTC. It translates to CASSTPTYQETQYF.

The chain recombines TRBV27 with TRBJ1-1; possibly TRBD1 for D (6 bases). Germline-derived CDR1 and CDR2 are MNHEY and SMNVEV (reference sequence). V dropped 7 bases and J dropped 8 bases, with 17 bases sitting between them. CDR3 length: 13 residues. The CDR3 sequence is CASTQGTGLEAFF. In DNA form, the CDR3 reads TGTGCCAGCACCCAGGGGACCGGGTTAGAAGCTTTCTTT.

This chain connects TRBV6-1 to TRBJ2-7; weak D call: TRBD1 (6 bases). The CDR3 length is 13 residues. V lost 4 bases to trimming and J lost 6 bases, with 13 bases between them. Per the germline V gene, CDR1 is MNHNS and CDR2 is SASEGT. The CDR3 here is CASSAGTGFEQYF. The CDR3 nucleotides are TGTGCCAGCAGTGCCGGTACAGGGTTCGAGCAGTACTTC.

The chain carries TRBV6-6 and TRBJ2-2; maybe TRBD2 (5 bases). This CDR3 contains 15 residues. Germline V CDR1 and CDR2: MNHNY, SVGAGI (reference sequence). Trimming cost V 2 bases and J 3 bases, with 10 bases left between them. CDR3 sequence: CASSYEGRYTGELFF. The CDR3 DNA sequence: TGTGCCAGCAGTTACGAGGGCAGGTACACCGGGGAGCTGTTTTTT.

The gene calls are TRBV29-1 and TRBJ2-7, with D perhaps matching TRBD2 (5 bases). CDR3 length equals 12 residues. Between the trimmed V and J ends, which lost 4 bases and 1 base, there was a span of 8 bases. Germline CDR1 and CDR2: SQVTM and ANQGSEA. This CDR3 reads CSVVGLSYEQYF. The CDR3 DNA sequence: TGCAGCGTTGTAGGACTGTCCTACGAGCAGTACTTC.

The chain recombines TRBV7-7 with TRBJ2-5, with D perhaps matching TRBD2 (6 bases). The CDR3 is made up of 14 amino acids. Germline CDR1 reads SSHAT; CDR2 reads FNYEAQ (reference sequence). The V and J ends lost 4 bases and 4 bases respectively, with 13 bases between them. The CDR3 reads CASSSSPGLETQYF. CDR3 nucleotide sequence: TGTGCCAGCAGCTCCTCTCCGGGACTAGAGACCCAGTACTTC.

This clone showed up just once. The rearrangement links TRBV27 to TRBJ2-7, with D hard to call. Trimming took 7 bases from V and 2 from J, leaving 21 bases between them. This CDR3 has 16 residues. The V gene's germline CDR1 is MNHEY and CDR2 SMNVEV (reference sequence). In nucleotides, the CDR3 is TGTGCCAGCACTCGCATGGTAGGTCAGGATGCCTACGAGCAGTACTTC. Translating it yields CASTRMVGQDAYEQYF.

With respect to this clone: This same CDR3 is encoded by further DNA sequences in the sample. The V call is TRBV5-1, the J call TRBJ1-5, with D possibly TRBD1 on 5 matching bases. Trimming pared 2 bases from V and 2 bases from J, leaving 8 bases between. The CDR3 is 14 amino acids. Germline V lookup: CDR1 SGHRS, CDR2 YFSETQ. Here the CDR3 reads CASSLRGGNQPQHF. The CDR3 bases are TGCGCCAGCAGCTTAAGGGGTGGCAATCAGCCCCAGCATTTT.

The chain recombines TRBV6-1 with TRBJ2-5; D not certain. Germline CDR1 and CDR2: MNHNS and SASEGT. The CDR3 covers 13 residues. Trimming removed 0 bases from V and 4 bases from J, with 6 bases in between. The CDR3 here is CASSEASRETQYF. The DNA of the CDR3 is TGTGCCAGCAGTGAAGCCTCCCGAGAGACCCAGTACTTC.

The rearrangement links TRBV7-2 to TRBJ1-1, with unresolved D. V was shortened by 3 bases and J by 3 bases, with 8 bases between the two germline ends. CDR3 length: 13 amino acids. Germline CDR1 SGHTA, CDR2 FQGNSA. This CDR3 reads CASSFDTDTEAFF. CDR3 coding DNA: TGTGCCAGCAGCTTTGACACCGACACTGAAGCTTTCTTT.

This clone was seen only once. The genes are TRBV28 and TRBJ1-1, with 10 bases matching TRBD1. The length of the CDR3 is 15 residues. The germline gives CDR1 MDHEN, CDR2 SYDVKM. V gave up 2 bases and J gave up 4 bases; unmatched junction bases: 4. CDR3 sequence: CASSLMDRGSTEAFF. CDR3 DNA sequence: TGTGCCAGCAGTTTAATGGACAGGGGGAGCACTGAAGCTTTCTTT.

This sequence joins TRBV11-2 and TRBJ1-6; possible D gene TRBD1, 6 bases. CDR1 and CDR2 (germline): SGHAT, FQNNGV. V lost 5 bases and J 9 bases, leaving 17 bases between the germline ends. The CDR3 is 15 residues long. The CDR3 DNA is TGTGCCAGCAGCCCGTTGACAGGCATCGCTTCACCCCTCCACTTT. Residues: CASSPLTGIASPLHF.

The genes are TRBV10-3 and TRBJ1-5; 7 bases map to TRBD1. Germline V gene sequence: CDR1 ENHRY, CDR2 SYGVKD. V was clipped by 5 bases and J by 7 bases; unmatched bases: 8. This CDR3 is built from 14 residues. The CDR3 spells CAISPQGGTQPQHF. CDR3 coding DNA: TGTGCCATCAGTCCGCAGGGGGGAACGCAGCCCCAGCATTTT.

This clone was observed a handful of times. CDR3 protein: CASSSDRYEQYF. The CDR3 region has the DNA TGTGCCAGCAGCTCAGACCGCTACGAGCAGTACTTC. This chain links TRBV11-3 with TRBJ2-7; D not resolved. The CDR3 loop spans 12 amino acids. Germline lookup yields CDR1 SGHNT and CDR2 YENEEA. V dropped 4 bases and J dropped 3 bases, with 7 bases sitting between them.

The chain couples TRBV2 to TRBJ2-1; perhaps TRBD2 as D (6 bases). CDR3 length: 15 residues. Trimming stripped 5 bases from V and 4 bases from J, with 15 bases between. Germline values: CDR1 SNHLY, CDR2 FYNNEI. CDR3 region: CASSPRTGDYNEQFF. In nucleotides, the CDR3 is TGTGCCAGCAGTCCGAGGACGGGAGATTACAATGAGCAGTTCTTC.

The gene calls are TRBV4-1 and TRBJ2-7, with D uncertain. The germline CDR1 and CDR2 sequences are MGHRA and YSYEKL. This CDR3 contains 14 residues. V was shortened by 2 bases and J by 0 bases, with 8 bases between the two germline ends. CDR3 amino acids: CASSQPVSSYEQYF. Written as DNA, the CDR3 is TGCGCCAGCAGCCAACCAGTAAGCTCCTACGAGCAGTACTTC.